The 21 T cell receptor beta chains presented below share a single source sample, sequenced in a study of blood T cell repertoires in COVID-19. Generated by immunoSEQ multiplex PCR, the TCRdb table keeps only in-frame clones and is missing some. The sample includes around 40,000 clones, approximately 92% of them seen just once. The sequencing sample was made of peripheral blood. These receptors originate from a human donor in a cohort sampled during active COVID-19.

The chain combines TRBV30 with TRBJ2-3; TRBD2 matches at 11 bases. The ends lost 7 bases at V and 6 bases at J; junction bases unmatched: 9. Germline V gene lookup returns CDR1 GTSNPN and CDR2 SVGIG (reference sequence). This CDR3 has 14 amino acids. CDR3 DNA: TGTGCCTTAAATAGCGGGGGGGCCGGTGATACGCAGTATTTT. This sequence encodes CALNSGGAGDTQYF.

CDR3 loop: CASSQGEQRGTDTQYF. The CDR3 DNA reads TGCGCCAGCAGCCAAGGCGAGCAGCGAGGCACAGATACGCAGTATTTT. The chain couples TRBV4-1 to TRBJ2-3; D is unresolved. This CDR3 spans 16 amino acids. Germline CDR1 and CDR2: MGHRA and YSYEKL. The V and J ends lost 1 base and 1 base respectively, with 12 bases between them.

The chain uses TRBV28 and TRBJ1-1, with 9 bases matching TRBD1. V lost 6 bases to trimming and J lost 0 bases; unmatched junction nucleotides: 11. The germline CDR1 and CDR2 sequences are MDHEN and SYDVKM. The CDR3 length is 17 residues. The CDR3 DNA sequence: TGTGCCAGCAGACGGACAGGGGTTGGGAGAATGAACACTGAAGCTTTCTTT. Protein: CASRRTGVGRMNTEAFF.

The genes are TRBV12-3 or TRBV12-4 and TRBJ1-5; 7 bases match TRBD1. This CDR3 is built from 13 residues. The V and J ends lost 6 bases and 7 bases, in that order; junction bases with no gene match: 6. CDR3 sequence: CASRLTGTQPQHF. CDR3 bases: TGTGCCAGCAGACTGACAGGGACCCAGCCCCAGCATTTT.

This chain uses TRBV5-1 with TRBJ2-1; 12 bases match TRBD2. With V trimmed by 4 bases and J by 0 bases, 8 bases remained unmatched. This CDR3 comprises 18 residues. Germline V CDR1 and CDR2: SGHRS, YFSETQ. For the CDR3, the DNA is TGCGCCAGCAGCCCCGGACTAGCGGGAAGGAGCTCCTACAATGAGCAGTTCTTC. This translates into CASSPGLAGRSSYNEQFF.

The gene calls are TRBV5-1 and TRBJ1-1; D possibly corresponds to TRBD1 (5 bases). Looked up from germline, CDR1 is SGHRS and CDR2 is YFSETQ. The V end lost 2 bases, the J end lost 2 bases, and 13 bases lay between the germline ends. The CDR3 sequence is 15 residues long. The CDR3: CASSLSGLSNTEAFF. The CDR3, as DNA: TGCGCCAGCAGCTTATCAGGGTTAAGTAACACTGAAGCTTTCTTT. The full variable domain, completed using reference TRBV5-1 and TRBJ1-1, is KAGVTQTPRYLIKTRGQQVTLSCSPISGHRSVSWYQQTPGQGLQFLFEYFSETQRNKGNFPGRFSGRQFSNSRSEMNVSTLELGDSALYLCASSLSGLSNTEAFFGQGTRLTVV.

The rearrangement links TRBV7-8 to TRBJ2-7, with 7 bases fitting TRBD2. The CDR3 is 15 residues long. With 5 bases clipped from V and 4 bases from J, the junction kept 11 bases outside the gene matches. Germline CDR1 reads SGHVS; CDR2 reads FQNEAQ. This CDR3 is CASSRGLGLTYEQYF. The DNA of the CDR3 is TGTGCCAGCAGCCGTGGACTAGGGCTAACTTACGAGCAGTACTTC.

V and J are TRBV19 and TRBJ1-1; TRBD1 aligns across 8 bases. This CDR3 comprises 14 residues. The ends lost 3 bases at V and 1 base at J; junction bases unmatched: 1. Germline CDR1 is LNHDA and CDR2 is SQIVND (reference sequence). The DNA for the CDR3 is TGTGCCAGTAGTATTGACAGGGGGAACACTGAAGCTTTCTTT. Residues: CASSIDRGNTEAFF.

The V and J genes are TRBV6-4 and TRBJ1-3; unclear D gene. Trimming left V 4 bases short and J 9 bases short, with 25 bases between. This CDR3 has 17 amino acids. CDR1 is MRHNA, CDR2 SNTAGT, per germline. The CDR3 bases are TGTGCCAGCAGTGCCCGACCCGCGGGCGCCATAGGCGGCACCATATATTTT. This sequence encodes CASSARPAGAIGGTIYF.

The chain has TRBV4-2 and TRBJ1-5; no clear D gene. Trimming removed 4 bases at V and 8 bases at J, with 27 bases between. CDR1 and CDR2 from the germline V gene are LGHNA and YNFKEQ. CDR3 length: 18 residues. The CDR3 sequence is CASSRNLNEGGTLKPQHF. The CDR3 bases are TGTGCCAGCAGCCGAAACCTAAACGAGGGCGGCACCCTTAAGCCCCAGCATTTT.

V and J are TRBV9 and TRBJ2-3; 8 bases fit TRBD1. J lost 4 bases, V lost 2 bases, and 9 bases had no gene match. The CDR3 length is 16 residues. Germline-derived CDR1 and CDR2 are SGDLS and YYNGEE. The CDR3 reads CASSVGQEKGADTQYF. The CDR3 coding sequence is TGTGCCAGCAGCGTGGGACAGGAAAAAGGGGCAGATACGCAGTATTTT.

The rearrangement uses TRBV5-1 and TRBJ1-1; D gene unclear. Germline CDR1 is SGHRS and CDR2 is YFSETQ. V shed 0 bases and J shed 1 base, with 7 bases lying between them. This CDR3 comprises 14 residues. CDR3: CASSLGAGNTEAFF. In nucleotides, the CDR3 is TGCGCCAGCAGCTTGGGGGCGGGGAACACTGAAGCTTTCTTT.

The V gene is TRBV7-9, the J gene TRBJ1-1; no clear D gene. There are 15 residues in the CDR3. V was clipped by 3 bases and J by 2 bases, with 13 bases between them. Germline values: CDR1 SEHNR, CDR2 FQNEAQ (reference sequence). The CDR3 region is CASSFNSMGNTEAFF. The DNA of the CDR3 is TGTGCCAGCAGCTTTAACAGCATGGGTAACACTGAAGCTTTCTTT.

The J gene is TRBJ1-2, the V gene TRBV7-2, with 8 bases aligning to TRBD1. The CDR3 covers 15 residues. Germline CDR1 and CDR2: SGHTA and FQGNSA. V shed 0 bases and J 4 bases; nucleotides not matched to a gene: 4. The CDR3 DNA reads as TGTGCCAGCAGCTTAGCACAGGGGGGAGGCTATGGCTACACCTTC. This sequence encodes CASSLAQGGGYGYTF.

CDR3 DNA sequence: TGTGCCAGCAGTTTATTCTTTCGGGGACAGGGTGGCAATGAGCAGTTCTTC. It yields the protein CASSLFFRGQGGNEQFF. The chain joins TRBV27 to TRBJ2-1; 9 bases fit TRBD1. The CDR3 is 17 residues long. The germline V gene encodes CDR1 MNHEY and CDR2 SMNVEV (reference sequence). V shed 1 base, J shed 6 bases, and the junction held 10 bases outside the gene matches.

This clone was detected once. The chain combines TRBV14 with TRBJ2-7; a weak D match, TRBD2 (5 bases). Trimming pared 4 bases from V and 4 bases from J, leaving 14 bases between. CDR3 length: 14 residues. Germline V gives CDR1 SGHDN, CDR2 FVKESK. CDR3 bases: TGTGCCAGCAGCCGGCCCGAGGACTGGTACGAGCAGTACTTC. Translated, it gives CASSRPEDWYEQYF.

The chain has TRBV5-1 and TRBJ2-5, with no clear D. The CDR3 runs to 14 residues. CDR1 and CDR2 from the germline V gene are SGHRS and YFSETQ. The V end was cut by 5 bases, the J end by 1 base, with 12 bases between. This CDR3 is CASSGSISQETQYF. DNA for the CDR3: TGCGCCAGCAGTGGTAGTATTTCCCAAGAGACCCAGTACTTC.

V gene TRBV14 combines with J gene TRBJ2-7, with D hard to call. CDR1 and CDR2 (germline): SGHDN, FVKESK. The V end lost 0 bases, the J end lost 3 bases, and 3 bases lay between the germline ends. The CDR3 runs 12 residues. Here the CDR3 DNA reads TGTGCCAGCAGCCAAGACGGCTACGAGCAGTACTTC. Its protein product is CASSQDGYEQYF.

Turning to this clone: This same CDR3 is encoded by further DNA sequences in the sample. This chain links TRBV7-9 with TRBJ2-7; a possible D gene is TRBD1 (5 bases). CDR1 is SEHNR and CDR2 is FQNEAQ in the germline V gene (reference sequence). The CDR3 totals 13 residues. The germline V and J ends were trimmed by 0 bases and 5 bases, with 8 bases remaining between them. For the CDR3, the DNA is TGTGCCAGCAGCTTAGCTCAGGGCCACGAGCAGTACTTC. It translates to CASSLAQGHEQYF.

Written as DNA, the CDR3 is TGCAGTGCTAGTAGGTCAGGGGGCTACGAGCAGTACTTC. Encoded protein: CSASRSGGYEQYF. The chain carries TRBV20-1 and TRBJ2-7, with 7 bases lining up with TRBD1. The ends lost 3 bases at V and 3 bases at J; junction bases unmatched: 5. Germline CDR1 DFQATT, CDR2 SNEGSKA (reference sequence). CDR3 length: 13 amino acids.

This sequence joins TRBV5-6 and TRBJ2-7; tentative D call: TRBD2 (6 bases). The V and J ends lost 6 bases and 0 bases respectively, with 13 bases between them. The CDR3 totals 14 residues. Germline CDR1 SGHDT, CDR2 YYEEEE. The CDR3 DNA follows: TGTGCCAGCACCTTAGGGAGGTCCTCCTACGAGCAGTACTTC. It yields the protein CASTLGRSSYEQYF.